These 26 T cell receptor beta chains originate from one sample sequenced in a study of blood T cell repertoires in COVID-19. TCRdb's copy holds only in-frame clones and misses some; the assay was immunoSEQ multiplex PCR. The table lists roughly 180,000 clones, about four fifths of them singletons. Sequenced: peripheral blood. These receptors were collected from a human donor in a cohort sampled during active COVID-19.

The CDR3: CASSEQSSGANVLTF. The CDR3, as DNA: TGTGCCAGCAGCGAACAGAGCTCTGGGGCCAACGTCCTGACTTTC. The chain recombines TRBV9 with TRBJ2-6; D remains unclear. Trimming pared 3 bases from V and 0 bases from J, leaving 7 bases between. CDR3 length equals 15 residues. Germline V gene data show CDR1 as SGDLS and CDR2 as YYNGEE.

The J gene is TRBJ2-3, the V gene TRBV12-3 or TRBV12-4; D is possibly TRBD1 (5 bases). Trimming left V 6 bases short and J 6 bases short, with 10 bases between. The CDR3 runs 12 residues. The CDR3 DNA reads as TGTGCCAGCAGCCGGACATCCGATACGCAGTATTTT. Protein product: CASSRTSDTQYF.

The rearrangement joins TRBV20-1 to TRBJ1-1; 8 nucleotides align to TRBD1. Germline CDR1 DFQATT, CDR2 SNEGSKA (reference sequence). This CDR3 spans 11 amino acids. J was trimmed by 4 bases and V by 5 bases; bases with no gene match: 0. CDR3 protein: CSADRGTEAFF. The DNA of the CDR3 is TGCAGTGCTGACAGGGGCACTGAAGCTTTCTTT.

J is TRBJ2-5 and V is TRBV3-1 (or the pseudogene TRBV3-2); D may be TRBD2 (6 bases). Germline values: CDR1 LGHDT, CDR2 YNNKEL (reference sequence). The CDR3 length is 17 residues. V gave up 5 bases and J gave up 1 base, with 20 bases separating them. The CDR3 loop reads CASSNSGITEFQETQYF. The CDR3, as DNA: TGTGCCAGCAGCAATAGCGGTATAACCGAATTCCAAGAGACCCAGTACTTC.

This clone appeared once. This chain uses TRBV9 with TRBJ1-2, with a tentative D call TRBD1 (5 bases). V lost 0 bases, J lost 1 base, and 10 bases lay in between. The CDR3 sequence is 15 residues long. Germline values: CDR1 SGDLS, CDR2 YYNGEE. CDR3 region: CASSVDNRRNYGYTF. DNA for the CDR3: TGTGCCAGCAGCGTAGATAACAGGCGTAACTATGGCTACACCTTC.

This clone has only one observation. V usage is TRBV10-3 and J usage is TRBJ1-3, with TRBD1 matching 8 bases. The V gene end was trimmed by 6 bases and the J gene end by 0 bases; junction bases not matched to a gene: 7. This CDR3 is built from 16 residues. Looked up from germline, CDR1 is ENHRY and CDR2 is SYGVKD. The CDR3 spells CAISSRQGSSGNTIYF. CDR3 DNA sequence: TGTGCCATCAGCTCCCGACAGGGGAGCTCTGGAAACACCATATATTTT.

The chain has TRBV18 and TRBJ2-2; 10 bases align to TRBD2. This CDR3 region has 17 residues. CDR1 and CDR2 from the germline V gene are KGHSH and LQKENI. Trimming cost V 6 bases and J 4 bases; bases outside gene matches: 11. This CDR3 is CASSPGLLAGATGELFF. The CDR3 DNA follows: TGTGCCAGCTCTCCCGGGCTGCTAGCGGGGGCCACCGGGGAGCTGTTTTTT.

The V gene is TRBV7-2, the J gene TRBJ2-7; TRBD2 matches at 8 bases. Germline-derived CDR1 and CDR2 are SGHTA and FQGNSA. The CDR3 is made up of 15 amino acids. J lost 3 bases, V lost 5 bases, and 9 bases had no gene match. CDR3 coding DNA: TGTGCCAGCAGCATGGCGGGGGGCGCCAACTACGAGCAGTACTTC. Translated: CASSMAGGANYEQYF. The full variable domain, in which reference TRBV7-2 and TRBJ2-7 provide the parts outside the CDR3, is GAGVSQSPSNKVTEKGKDVELRCDPISGHTALYWYRQSLGQGLEFLIYFQGNSAPDKSGLPSDRFSAERTGGSVSTLTIQRTQQEDSAVYLCASSMAGGANYEQYFGPGTRLTVT.

The chain couples TRBV9 to TRBJ1-2, with D tentatively TRBD1 (5 bases). This CDR3 is 13 amino acids long. From germline, CDR1 is SGDLS and CDR2 YYNGEE. V gave up 1 base and J gave up 8 bases, with 12 bases separating them. CDR3 DNA sequence: TGTGCCAGCAGCGTACAGGGTTTGAACGGCTACACCTTC. Its protein is CASSVQGLNGYTF. Drawing the rest from reference TRBV9 and TRBJ1-2, the complete variable domain is DSGVTQTPKHLITATGQRVTLRCSPRSGDLSVYWYQQSLDQGLQFLIQYYNGEERAKGNILERFSAQQFPDLHSELNLSSLELGDSALYFCASSVQGLNGYTFGSGTRLTVV.

CDR3 DNA: TGCGCCAGCAGCCTATCCACAGGGGGCGGGAATGAAAAACTGTTTTTT. Protein: CASSLSTGGGNEKLFF. V and J are TRBV5-1 and TRBJ1-4; 9 nucleotides match TRBD1. Germline-derived CDR1 and CDR2 are SGHRS and YFSETQ. The CDR3 totals 16 residues. V was clipped by 4 bases and J by 5 bases; unmatched bases: 9. Using reference TRBV5-1 and TRBJ1-4 for the parts outside the CDR3, the full variable domain is KAGVTQTPRYLIKTRGQQVTLSCSPISGHRSVSWYQQTPGQGLQFLFEYFSETQRNKGNFPGRFSGRQFSNSRSEMNVSTLELGDSALYLCASSLSTGGGNEKLFFGSGTQLSVL.

This chain joins TRBV12-3 or TRBV12-4 and TRBJ1-2; a weak D match, TRBD1 (5 bases). Trimming removed 6 bases from V and 0 bases from J, with 5 bases in between. The CDR3 is 12 residues long. The CDR3 sequence is CASRQANYGYTF. The CDR3 coding sequence is TGTGCCAGCAGACAGGCTAACTATGGCTACACCTTC.

The rearrangement links TRBV2 to TRBJ1-5; 8 bases are shared with TRBD1. CDR3 size: 12 residues. V lost 6 bases to trimming and J lost 9 bases; unmatched junction nucleotides: 4. CDR1 and CDR2 (germline): SNHLY, FYNNEI. Here the CDR3 DNA reads TGTGCCAGCAGGCCCGACAGGGGGCCCCAGCATTTT. Amino acid sequence: CASRPDRGPQHF.

This clone appeared once. This chain joins TRBV30 and TRBJ2-2; 10 bases match TRBD2. The junction had 4 bases not matched to a gene; V was cut back by 1 base and J by 5 bases. The CDR3 is 15 amino acids. Germline V gene lookup returns CDR1 GTSNPN and CDR2 SVGIG (reference sequence). The CDR3: CAWSELAGATGELFF. CDR3 nucleotide sequence: TGTGCCTGGAGTGAGCTAGCGGGGGCTACCGGGGAGCTGTTTTTT. The variable domain in full, completed from reference TRBV30 and TRBJ2-2, reads SQTIHQWPATLVQPVGSPLSLECTVEGTSNPNLYWYRQAAGRGLQLLFYSVGIGQISSEVPQNLSASRPQDRQFILSSKKLLLSDSGFYLCAWSELAGATGELFFGEGSRLTVL.

This clone was counted at least ten times. The chain employs TRBV4-1 and TRBJ1-6, with D possibly being TRBD1 (5 bases). V lost 5 bases and J 10 bases, leaving 15 bases between the germline ends. Germline CDR1 MGHRA, CDR2 YSYEKL. The CDR3 extends over 14 amino acids. CDR3 coding DNA: TGCGCCAGCAGCGTTGACAGTTCAGGATCACCCCTCCACTTT. It encodes CASSVDSSGSPLHF.

This chain links TRBV6-5 with TRBJ2-1; 9 bases are shared with TRBD2. The length of the CDR3 is 13 residues. The J segment lost 9 bases and the V segment lost 8 bases, leaving 8 bases of the junction unmatched. The germline V gene encodes CDR1 MNHEY and CDR2 SVGAGI. As DNA, the CDR3 is TGTGCCAGCGGAAAGCGGGGGGCAGGTGAGCAGTTCTTC. The encoded protein is CASGKRGAGEQFF.

This rearrangement joins TRBV5-4 to TRBJ1-6; unclear D gene. This CDR3 contains 16 residues. V shed 0 bases and J shed 0 bases, with 7 bases lying between them. Germline V gene data show CDR1 as SGHNT and CDR2 as YYREEE (reference sequence). This CDR3 is CASSLAGSSYNSPLHF. CDR3 nucleotides: TGTGCCAGCAGCTTGGCGGGGAGCTCCTATAATTCACCCCTCCACTTT.

Here the CDR3 reads CASSGTEQGPEKLFF. CDR3 DNA: TGTGCCAGCAGTGGCACCGAACAGGGCCCCGAAAAACTGTTTTTT. V gene TRBV2 combines with J gene TRBJ1-4; maybe TRBD1 (6 bases). V was cut by 4 bases and J by 8 bases, with 17 bases left in between. The germline CDR1 and CDR2 sequences are SNHLY and FYNNEI. The CDR3 covers 15 residues.

This chain joins TRBV9 and TRBJ2-7; a weak D match, TRBD2 (6 bases). Germline V gives CDR1 SGDLS, CDR2 YYNGEE. This CDR3 has 14 amino acids. The CDR3 nucleotides read TGTATCCGAGGGAGGCAAGAAGTTTGTCACGAGCAGTACTTC. Protein sequence: CIRGRQEVCHEQYF.

The gene calls are TRBV21-1 and TRBJ1-2; TRBD1, the D gene given by the table, was not confirmed from the DNA. TRBV21-1 is noted as a pseudogene. This CDR3 comprises 12 residues. The CDR3 coding sequence is TGTGCCAGCAGCAAGGGGACAAATGGCTACACCTTC. Translation gives CASSKGTNGYTF.

This chain links TRBV5-1 with TRBJ1-4; D is perhaps TRBD1 (5 bases). There are 15 residues in the CDR3. Germline CDR1 and CDR2: SGHRS and YFSETQ. V lost 4 bases, J lost 4 bases, and 14 bases lay in between. CDR3 sequence: CASSPTASGNEKLFF. The CDR3 region has the DNA TGCGCCAGCAGCCCGACAGCCTCGGGTAATGAAAAACTGTTTTTT.

The rearrangement links TRBV4-2 to TRBJ2-2; 7 bases agree with TRBD2. Trimming at V came to 4 bases and at J to 4 bases, leaving 18 bases not matched to a gene. CDR1 is LGHNA, CDR2 YNFKEQ, per germline. The CDR3 has 19 amino acids. The CDR3 here is CASSRHRLRTREPTGELFF. CDR3 DNA sequence: TGTGCCAGCAGCCGCCATCGACTTAGGACTAGGGAACCCACCGGGGAGCTGTTTTTT.

The rearrangement uses TRBV11-2 and TRBJ2-5; possibly TRBD2 for D (6 bases). There are 15 residues in the CDR3. In germline, CDR1 is SGHAT, CDR2 FQNNGV. V was trimmed by 5 bases and J by 5 bases, leaving 18 bases between them. The CDR3 DNA reads as TGTGCCAGCAGCACAAGACTAGTTCGGGTTGAGACCCAGTACTTC. Residues: CASSTRLVRVETQYF.

The chain carries TRBV3-1 (or the pseudogene TRBV3-2) and TRBJ1-3, with a tentative D call TRBD1 (5 bases). The V end was cut by 6 bases, the J end by 4 bases, with 10 bases between. Germline CDR1 and CDR2: LGHDT and YNNKEL (reference sequence). The CDR3 extends over 13 amino acids. The CDR3, as DNA: TGTGCCAGCAGTTTGGGGCTGGGAAACACCATATATTTT. Encoded protein: CASSLGLGNTIYF.

This clone was observed once. The rearrangement uses TRBV6-5 and TRBJ2-3; D might be TRBD1 (6 bases). The germline V and J ends were trimmed by 5 bases and 4 bases, with 10 bases remaining between them. Germline V gives CDR1 MNHEY, CDR2 SVGAGI. The CDR3 has 13 residues. The CDR3 is CASSRQVSDTQYF. Written as DNA, the CDR3 is TGTGCCAGCAGTAGACAGGTATCAGATACGCAGTATTTT.

A few counts support this clone. DNA of the CDR3: TGTGCCAGCAGTTACCGGGGTGAAGCTTTCTTT. This gives the protein CASSYRGEAFF. The chain combines TRBV6-6 with TRBJ1-1; D is uncertain. CDR1 and CDR2 from the germline V gene are MNHNY and SVGAGI (reference sequence). CDR3 length: 11 residues. The V end lost 2 bases, the J end lost 7 bases, and 5 bases lay between the germline ends.

The V gene is TRBV21-1, the J gene TRBJ1-3; the table assigns TRBD1, which was not confirmed against the DNA. TRBV21-1 is assigned pseudogene status. The CDR3 has 18 amino acids. CDR3: CASSKRDRGPSSGNTIYF. The CDR3 nucleotides are TGTGCCAGCAGCAAGCGGGACAGAGGACCTAGCTCTGGAAACACCATATATTTT.